What follows are 30 T cell receptor beta chains derived from one specimen sequenced in a study of OX40 agonist ivuxolimab in advanced cancers. Only in-frame clones appear in the TCRdb table, and some are missing; sequencing was by immunoSEQ multiplex PCR. The sample has about 100,000 clones; nearly 90% are singletons. The material sequenced was CD4+ or CD8+ T cells sorted from blood, taken in a trial of the OX40 agonist ivuxolimab. Source of these receptors: an adult with an advanced solid tumor such as melanoma, head and neck, liver or kidney cancer.

This chain connects TRBV6-5 to TRBJ1-2, with D perhaps TRBD1 (5 bases). Trimming cost V 5 bases and J 3 bases, with 13 bases left between them. This CDR3 spans 14 amino acids. CDR1 and CDR2 (germline): MNHEY, SVGAGI. The CDR3 here is CASSHPGGHYGYTF. DNA for the CDR3: TGTGCCAGCAGTCATCCGGGGGGACACTATGGCTACACCTTC.

J is TRBJ2-2 and V is TRBV28, with 16 bases that match TRBD2. V gave up 3 bases and J gave up 6 bases; unmatched junction bases: 1. Germline V gene sequence: CDR1 MDHEN, CDR2 SYDVKM. This CDR3 region has 16 residues. CDR3 residues: CASSLGLAGGPGELFF. CDR3 DNA: TGTGCCAGCAGTTTGGGACTAGCGGGAGGGCCCGGGGAGCTGTTTTTT.

The V gene is TRBV6-1, the J gene TRBJ1-2; D gene ambiguous. With 1 base removed from V and 4 bases from J, the gap between germline ends came to 16 bases. The CDR3 loop spans 16 amino acids. Germline values: CDR1 MNHNS, CDR2 SASEGT. This CDR3 reads CASSEVEATDLYGYTF. In nucleotides, the CDR3 is TGTGCCAGCAGTGAAGTGGAAGCCACCGACCTCTATGGCTACACCTTC.

The J gene is TRBJ1-1, the V gene TRBV14, with unresolved D. V was clipped by 1 base and J by 6 bases, with 12 bases between them. Germline V CDR1 and CDR2: SGHDN, FVKESK. CDR3 length: 14 amino acids. The CDR3 DNA reads as TGTGCCAGCAGCCAAGTTTCAGTCAACGCTGAAGCTTTCTTT. Amino acids: CASSQVSVNAEAFF.

The chain uses TRBV2 and TRBJ2-5; D unresolved. CDR1 SNHLY and CDR2 FYNNEI come from the germline V gene. V shed 10 bases and J shed 5 bases, with 14 bases lying between them. This CDR3 has 12 amino acids. CDR3 sequence (DNA): TGTGCCACCGCCCGACGTAAGGAGACCCAGTACTTC. Translated: CATARRKETQYF.

This clone has only a few counts. This chain joins TRBV4-1 and TRBJ1-5; D gene uncertain. Germline V gives CDR1 MGHRA, CDR2 YSYEKL. This CDR3 is 14 amino acids long. Trimming took off 4 bases at V and 2 bases at J, with 9 bases between the two ends. DNA for the CDR3: TGCGCCAGCAGCCCGCCTGGTGGCAATCAGCCCCAGCATTTT. Residues: CASSPPGGNQPQHF.

J is TRBJ2-2 and V is TRBV30; possibly TRBD2 for D (5 bases). Germline V gene data show CDR1 as GTSNPN and CDR2 as SVGIG (reference sequence). Trimming cost V 2 bases and J 11 bases, with 12 bases left between them. The CDR3 totals 12 residues. CDR3 nucleotide sequence: TGTGCCTGGAGTCCCCGGGGTTCAGAGCTGTTTTTT. Protein: CAWSPRGSELFF.

The rearrangement uses TRBV5-1 and TRBJ2-1; the match to TRBD2 covers 12 bases. V was pared by 5 bases and J by 5 bases, with 5 bases of the junction left unmatched. Germline CDR1 reads SGHRS; CDR2 reads YFSETQ. The CDR3 length is 15 residues. The CDR3: CASRSGLAGHNEQFF. DNA of the CDR3: TGCGCCAGCAGATCAGGACTAGCGGGGCACAATGAGCAGTTCTTC.

The chain combines TRBV11-3 with TRBJ2-1; 12 bases line up with TRBD2. The CDR3 sequence is 14 residues long. With 5 bases clipped from V and 5 bases from J, the junction kept 1 base outside the gene matches. Germline CDR1 is SGHNT and CDR2 is YENEEA. CDR3 DNA: TGTGCCAGCAGCGGACTAGCGGGGAACAATGAGCAGTTCTTC. It encodes CASSGLAGNNEQFF.

This chain connects TRBV30 to TRBJ2-5; the match to TRBD1 covers 9 bases. V trimming: 7 bases; J trimming: 1 base; junction bases outside the gene matches: 4. The CDR3 is 13 amino acids. Germline values: CDR1 GTSNPN, CDR2 SVGIG (reference sequence). The CDR3 here is CASDRGSQETQYF. CDR3 DNA: TGTGCCTCGGACAGGGGATCCCAAGAGACCCAGTACTTC.

V usage is TRBV5-6 and J usage is TRBJ2-1; TRBD1 matches at 9 bases. Germline V CDR1 and CDR2: SGHDT, YYEEEE. The length of the CDR3 is 16 residues. The ends lost 5 bases at V and 4 bases at J; junction bases unmatched: 10. Here the CDR3 reads CASRQTDRGLYNEQFF. The CDR3 bases are TGTGCCAGCAGACAAACCGACAGGGGGTTATACAATGAGCAGTTCTTC.

The genes are TRBV19 and TRBJ2-5, with unresolved D. Germline assignment: CDR1 LNHDA and CDR2 SQIVND (reference sequence). This CDR3 has 15 residues. V lost 5 bases, J lost 5 bases, and 18 bases lay in between. CDR3 coding DNA: TGTGCCAGTAGTGGTTTGCGCGAGAGAAGGGAGACCCAGTACTTC. The encoded protein is CASSGLRERRETQYF.

This chain joins TRBV11-2 and TRBJ2-3; D remains unclear. V lost 1 base and J 2 bases, leaving 7 bases between the germline ends. From germline, CDR1 is SGHAT and CDR2 FQNNGV. CDR3 size: 14 residues. CDR3 residues: CASSLGLDTDTQYF. The CDR3 DNA reads as TGTGCCAGCAGCTTAGGTCTAGACACAGATACGCAGTATTTT.

This clone was seen a few times. This rearrangement joins TRBV10-3 to TRBJ2-1, with 13 bases fitting TRBD2. Per the germline V gene, CDR1 is ENHRY and CDR2 is SYGVKD. After removal of 3 bases from V and 4 bases from J, the junction contained 6 bases not matched to a gene. The CDR3 consists of 17 residues. Here the CDR3 DNA reads TGTGCCATCAGTGACGGACTAGCGGGGGCCTTTTACAATGAGCAGTTCTTC. Translated: CAISDGLAGAFYNEQFF.

The chain couples TRBV6-5 to TRBJ1-2; maybe TRBD1 (6 bases). V was pared by 5 bases and J by 8 bases, with 15 bases between. Per the germline V gene, CDR1 is MNHEY and CDR2 is SVGAGI. The CDR3 is 13 residues long. The CDR3 sequence: CASSIDRLSGYTF. The CDR3 DNA follows: TGTGCCAGCAGTATCGACAGGTTGTCGGGCTACACCTTC.

The chain combines TRBV10-2 with TRBJ2-2, with 16 bases fitting TRBD2. This CDR3 contains 18 residues. V shed 6 bases and J 6 bases; nucleotides not matched to a gene: 10. The germline gives CDR1 WSHSY, CDR2 SAAADI. The CDR3 region is CASRGTSGGAISAGELFF. For the CDR3, the DNA is TGCGCCAGCAGGGGGACTAGCGGGGGGGCCATTTCGGCCGGGGAGCTGTTTTTT.

The gene calls are TRBV5-1 and TRBJ2-1; D might be TRBD2 (5 bases). Germline V lookup: CDR1 SGHRS, CDR2 YFSETQ. V gave up 3 bases and J gave up 10 bases, with 14 bases separating them. The CDR3 spans 13 residues. The CDR3 region is CASSSGLSPEQFF. Here the CDR3 DNA reads TGCGCCAGCAGCTCCGGACTCTCCCCGGAGCAGTTCTTC. The full variable domain, completed using reference TRBV5-1 and TRBJ2-1, is KAGVTQTPRYLIKTRGQQVTLSCSPISGHRSVSWYQQTPGQGLQFLFEYFSETQRNKGNFPGRFSGRQFSNSRSEMNVSTLELGDSALYLCASSSGLSPEQFFGPGTRLTVL.

The chain has TRBV6-5 and TRBJ2-4, with D perhaps being TRBD1 or TRBD2 (5 bases each). The CDR3 spans 15 residues. The V end was cut by 2 bases, the J end by 9 bases, with 17 bases between. Germline V gives CDR1 MNHEY, CDR2 SVGAGI. The CDR3: CASSYDGTTPGIQYF. As DNA, the CDR3 is TGTGCCAGCAGTTACGATGGGACCACCCCGGGCATTCAGTACTTC.

The V call is TRBV15, the J call TRBJ2-7, with D perhaps matching TRBD2 (5 bases). The CDR3 is made up of 16 amino acids. CDR1 LNHNV and CDR2 YYDKDF come from the germline V gene (reference sequence). The V end was cut by 5 bases, the J end by 1 base, with 18 bases between. The CDR3 nucleotides read TGTGCCACCAGCGAAGATAGAGGCGGGCCATCCTACGAGCAGTACTTC. Translation gives CATSEDRGGPSYEQYF.

The V and J genes are TRBV6-1 and TRBJ1-4; the D is unclear. CDR3 size: 16 residues. The germline CDR1 and CDR2 sequences are MNHNS and SASEGT. V shed 2 bases and J shed 5 bases, with 15 bases lying between them. The CDR3: CASSEPAFRGNEKLFF. DNA of the CDR3: TGTGCCAGCAGTGAACCCGCGTTCCGAGGGAATGAAAAACTGTTTTTT.

This clone showed up just a few times. Here the CDR3 DNA reads TGTGCCAGTAGGACAGGGATGAACACTGAAGCTTTCTTT. Protein sequence: CASRTGMNTEAFF. This sequence joins TRBV19 and TRBJ1-1; 7 bases fit TRBD1. With V trimmed by 6 bases and J by 0 bases, 1 base remained unmatched. The CDR3 length is 13 residues. Germline V gene lookup returns CDR1 LNHDA and CDR2 SQIVND (reference sequence). The full variable domain, its missing parts supplied by reference TRBV19 and TRBJ1-1, is DGGITQSPKYLFRKEGQNVTLSCEQNLNHDAMYWYRQDPGQGLRLIYYSQIVNDFQKGDIAEGYSVSREKKESFPLTVTSAQKNPTAFYLCASRTGMNTEAFFGQGTRLTVV.

The V call is TRBV6-6, the J call TRBJ2-2; no firm D call. The germline V gene has CDR1 MNHNY and CDR2 SVGAGI (reference sequence). The germline V and J ends were trimmed by 11 bases and 1 base, with 11 bases remaining between them. This CDR3 has 13 amino acids. The CDR3 DNA is TGTGCCGGCCGAACTGGGAACACCGGGGAGCTGTTTTTT. It encodes CAGRTGNTGELFF.

CDR3 in amino acids: CASSIWGSTDTQYF. DNA for the CDR3: TGTGCCAGTAGTATTTGGGGGAGCACAGATACGCAGTATTTT. This chain links TRBV19 with TRBJ2-3, with D perhaps given as TRBD1 or TRBD2 (5 bases each). Germline V CDR1 and CDR2: LNHDA, SQIVND (reference sequence). The ends were cut back, 3 bases at V and 0 bases at J, with 7 bases in the middle. The CDR3 loop spans 14 amino acids. The full variable domain, completed using reference TRBV19 and TRBJ2-3, is DGGITQSPKYLFRKEGQNVTLSCEQNLNHDAMYWYRQDPGQGLRLIYYSQIVNDFQKGDIAEGYSVSREKKESFPLTVTSAQKNPTAFYLCASSIWGSTDTQYFGPGTRLTVL.

The chain has TRBV5-6 and TRBJ2-7; weak D call: TRBD2 (5 bases). This CDR3 has 15 residues. CDR1 is SGHDT, CDR2 YYEEEE, per germline. V dropped 0 bases and J dropped 7 bases, with 17 bases sitting between them. As DNA, the CDR3 is TGTGCCAGCAGCTTGGTAGTTAGTGTGACGGGAGAGCAGTACTTC. Amino acid sequence: CASSLVVSVTGEQYF.

The J gene is TRBJ2-7, the V gene TRBV28; D might be TRBD2 (6 bases). Germline V gene sequence: CDR1 MDHEN, CDR2 SYDVKM. This CDR3 is built from 14 residues. The V end was cut by 6 bases, the J end by 2 bases, with 14 bases between. CDR3 DNA: TGTGCCAGCAGCTCCGCGGAGGGCGCCTACGAGCAGTACTTC. Translating it yields CASSSAEGAYEQYF.

This chain uses TRBV10-3 with TRBJ2-1, with 10 bases lining up with TRBD1. CDR1 ENHRY and CDR2 SYGVKD come from the germline V gene. The CDR3 runs 16 residues. The junction had 9 bases not matched to a gene; V was cut back by 10 bases and J by 0 bases. CDR3 loop: CASRDRGGYSYNEQFF. CDR3 nucleotides: TGTGCCAGCCGGGACAGGGGAGGTTACTCCTACAATGAGCAGTTCTTC.

This clone showed up just once. This chain joins TRBV27 and TRBJ2-1; D unresolved. CDR1 MNHEY and CDR2 SMNVEV come from the germline V gene (reference sequence). The CDR3 spans 14 residues. Trimming removed 1 base from V and 10 bases from J, with 14 bases in between. CDR3 residues: CASSLLLLNGEQFF. The CDR3 DNA reads TGTGCCAGCAGTTTATTGCTATTAAACGGAGAGCAGTTCTTC.

This clone was counted only a few times. J is TRBJ2-7 and V is TRBV2; D gene ambiguous. Germline assignment: CDR1 SNHLY and CDR2 FYNNEI. V lost 1 base to trimming and J lost 4 bases, with 14 bases between them. The CDR3 is made up of 15 amino acids. Here the CDR3 reads CASSEGPDHRYEQYF. In nucleotides, the CDR3 is TGTGCCAGCAGTGAAGGTCCCGACCATAGGTACGAGCAGTACTTC.

The chain recombines TRBV7-8 with TRBJ2-7; 8 bases are shared with TRBD2. CDR3 size: 16 residues. The V and J ends lost 0 bases and 4 bases, in that order; junction bases with no gene match: 8. The germline V gene has CDR1 SGHVS and CDR2 FQNEAQ. The CDR3 bases are TGTGCCAGCAGCTTAGCCGCGGGGGGAATAGTATACGAGCAGTACTTC. This translates into CASSLAAGGIVYEQYF.

The chain couples TRBV30 to TRBJ2-3, with D uncertain. There are 11 residues in the CDR3. V was clipped by 4 bases and J by 7 bases, with 9 bases between them. Per the germline V gene, CDR1 is GTSNPN and CDR2 is SVGIG (reference sequence). The CDR3, as DNA: TGTGCCTGGAAGGTCGGGTATACGCAGTATTTT. Amino acid sequence: CAWKVGYTQYF.